What follows are 3 T cell receptor beta chains derived from one specimen sequenced in a study of cytomegalovirus exposure and HLA in healthy donors. This PCR relied on a set of 60 Vbeta primers and 13 Jbeta primers. Here immunoSEQ multiplex PCR was the method, and the copy in TCRdb shows in-frame clones only, minus some. This table holds over 200,000 clones, around four fifths found once. Sequencing input: PBMCs. The receptors were gathered from a male donor in good health and CMV-seronegative.

The chain recombines TRBV18 with TRBJ1-3; the D gene is possibly TRBD1 (5 bases). Germline CDR1 reads KGHSH; CDR2 reads LQKENI. The CDR3 spans 16 residues. V lost 1 base, J lost 1 base, and 11 bases lay in between. The CDR3 DNA follows: TGTGCCAGCTCACCACTTGGGACTACGTCTGGAAACACCATATATTTT. As protein: CASSPLGTTSGNTIYF.

This clone was seen a handful of times. The chain links TRBV15 to TRBJ2-3; D is possibly TRBD2 (5 bases). V was trimmed by 0 bases and J by 2 bases, leaving 12 bases between them. The CDR3 has 16 residues. Per germline, CDR1 LNHNV and CDR2 YYDKDF (reference sequence). The DNA for the CDR3 is TGTGCCACCAGCAGAGATGAGGGCCACCACACAGATACGCAGTATTTT. It yields the protein CATSRDEGHHTDTQYF.

The V call is TRBV18, the J call TRBJ2-7, with 9 bases matching TRBD1. Germline CDR1 reads KGHSH; CDR2 reads LQKENI. CDR3 size: 17 residues. V dropped 3 bases and J dropped 3; count of bases not matched to a gene: 12. CDR3 in amino acids: CASSPLLKGTGNYEQYF. As DNA, the CDR3 is TGTGCCAGCTCACCCTTACTCAAGGGGACAGGGAACTACGAGCAGTACTTC.